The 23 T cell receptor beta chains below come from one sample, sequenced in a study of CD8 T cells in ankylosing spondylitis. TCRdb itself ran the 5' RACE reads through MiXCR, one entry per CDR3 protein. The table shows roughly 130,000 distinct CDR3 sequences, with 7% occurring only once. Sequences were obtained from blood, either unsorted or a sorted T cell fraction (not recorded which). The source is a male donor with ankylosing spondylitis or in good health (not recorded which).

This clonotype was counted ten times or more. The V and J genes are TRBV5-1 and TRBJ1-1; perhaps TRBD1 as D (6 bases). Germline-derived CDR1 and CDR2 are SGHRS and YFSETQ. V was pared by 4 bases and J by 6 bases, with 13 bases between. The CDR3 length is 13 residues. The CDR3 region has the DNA TGCGCCAGCAGCCCCTCAGGGGATGCTGAAGCTTTCTTT. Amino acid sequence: CASSPSGDAEAFF.

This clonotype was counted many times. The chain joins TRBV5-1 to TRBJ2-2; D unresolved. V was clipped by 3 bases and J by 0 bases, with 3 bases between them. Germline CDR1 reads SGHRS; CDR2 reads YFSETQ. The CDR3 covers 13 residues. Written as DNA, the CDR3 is TGCGCCAGCAGCTCGACGAACACCGGGGAGCTGTTTTTT. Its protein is CASSSTNTGELFF.

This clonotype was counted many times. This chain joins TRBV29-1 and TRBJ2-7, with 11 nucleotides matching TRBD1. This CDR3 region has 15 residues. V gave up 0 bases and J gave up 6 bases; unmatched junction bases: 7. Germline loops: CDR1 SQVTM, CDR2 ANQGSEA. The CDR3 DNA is TGCAGCGTTGAAGATTCCGGGACAGGGGGGGCCGAGCAGTACTTC. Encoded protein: CSVEDSGTGGAEQYF.

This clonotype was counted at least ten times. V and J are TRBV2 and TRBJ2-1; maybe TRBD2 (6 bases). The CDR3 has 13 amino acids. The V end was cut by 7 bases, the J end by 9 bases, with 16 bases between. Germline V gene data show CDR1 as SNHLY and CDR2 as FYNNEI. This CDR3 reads CASNGGRDGEQFF. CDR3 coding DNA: TGTGCCAGCAATGGAGGGCGCGATGGTGAGCAGTTCTTC.

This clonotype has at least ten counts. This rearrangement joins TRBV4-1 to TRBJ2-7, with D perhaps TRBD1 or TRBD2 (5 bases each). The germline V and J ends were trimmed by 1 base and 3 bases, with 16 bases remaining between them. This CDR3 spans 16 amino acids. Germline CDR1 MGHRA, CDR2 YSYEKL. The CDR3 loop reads CASSQVPRGRGYEQYF. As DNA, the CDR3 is TGCGCCAGCAGCCAAGTTCCACGGGGCAGAGGCTACGAGCAGTACTTC.

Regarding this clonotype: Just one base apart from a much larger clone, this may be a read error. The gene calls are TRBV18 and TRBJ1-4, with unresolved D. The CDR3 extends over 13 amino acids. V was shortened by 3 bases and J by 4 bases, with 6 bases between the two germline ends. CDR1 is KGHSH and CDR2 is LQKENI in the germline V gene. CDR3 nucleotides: TGTGCCAGCTCACCTTACATTAATGAAAAACTGTTTTTT. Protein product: CASSPYINEKLFF.

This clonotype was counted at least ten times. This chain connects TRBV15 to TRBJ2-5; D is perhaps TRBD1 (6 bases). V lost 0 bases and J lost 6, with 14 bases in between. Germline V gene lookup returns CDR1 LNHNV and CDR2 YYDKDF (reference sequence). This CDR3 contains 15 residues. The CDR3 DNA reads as TGTGCCACCAGCAGAGATACAGTCAGGGGAAAGACCCAGTACTTC. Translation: CATSRDTVRGKTQYF. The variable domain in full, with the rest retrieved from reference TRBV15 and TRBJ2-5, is DAMVIQNPRYQVTQFGKPVTLSCSQTLNHNVMYWYQQKSSQAPKLLFHYYDKDFNNEADTPDNFQSRRPNTSFCFLDIRSPGLGDTAMYLCATSRDTVRGKTQYFGPGTRLLVL.

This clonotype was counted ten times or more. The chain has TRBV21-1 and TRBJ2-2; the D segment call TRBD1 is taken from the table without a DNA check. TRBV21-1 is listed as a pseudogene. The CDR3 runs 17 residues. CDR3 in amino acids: CASSKDGEGRFAGELFF. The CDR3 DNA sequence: TGTGCCAGCAGCAAAGATGGAGAGGGGCGTTTTGCCGGGGAGCTGTTTTTT.

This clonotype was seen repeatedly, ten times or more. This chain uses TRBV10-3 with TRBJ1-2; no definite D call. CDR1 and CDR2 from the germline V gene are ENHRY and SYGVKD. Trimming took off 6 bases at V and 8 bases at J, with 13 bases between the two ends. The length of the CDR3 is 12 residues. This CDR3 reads CAISMDRGGYTF. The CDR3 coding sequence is TGTGCCATCAGCATGGACCGAGGGGGCTACACCTTC.

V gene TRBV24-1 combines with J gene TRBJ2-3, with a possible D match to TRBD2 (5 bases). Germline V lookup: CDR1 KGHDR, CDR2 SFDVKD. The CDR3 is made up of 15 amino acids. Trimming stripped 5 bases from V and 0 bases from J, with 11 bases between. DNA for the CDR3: TGTGCCACCAGTGTCTCTGAGCGGAGCACAGATACGCAGTATTTT. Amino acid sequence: CATSVSERSTDTQYF.

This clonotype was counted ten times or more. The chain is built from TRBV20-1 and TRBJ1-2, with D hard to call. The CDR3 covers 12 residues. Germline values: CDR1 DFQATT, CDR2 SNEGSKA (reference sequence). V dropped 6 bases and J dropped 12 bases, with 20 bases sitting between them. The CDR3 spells CSANPLGGFDTF. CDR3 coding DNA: TGCAGTGCCAACCCCCTCGGAGGCTTTGACACCTTC.

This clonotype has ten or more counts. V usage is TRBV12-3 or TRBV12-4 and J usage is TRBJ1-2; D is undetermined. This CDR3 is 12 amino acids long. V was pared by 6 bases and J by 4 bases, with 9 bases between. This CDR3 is CASSPNLYGYTF. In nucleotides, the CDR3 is TGTGCCAGCAGCCCGAACCTCTATGGCTACACCTTC.

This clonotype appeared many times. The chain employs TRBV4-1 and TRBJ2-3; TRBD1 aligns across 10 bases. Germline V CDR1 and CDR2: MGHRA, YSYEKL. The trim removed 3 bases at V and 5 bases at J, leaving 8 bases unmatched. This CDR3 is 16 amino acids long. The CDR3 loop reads CASSQEPGQGLDTQYF. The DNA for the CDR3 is TGCGCCAGCAGCCAGGAGCCGGGACAGGGGTTAGATACGCAGTATTTT.

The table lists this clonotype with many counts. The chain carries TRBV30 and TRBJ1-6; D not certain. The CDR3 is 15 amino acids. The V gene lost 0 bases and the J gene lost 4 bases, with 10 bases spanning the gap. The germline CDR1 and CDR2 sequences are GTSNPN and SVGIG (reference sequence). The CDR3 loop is CAWSVPDRYNSPLHF. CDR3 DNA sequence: TGTGCCTGGAGTGTACCGGACCGATATAATTCACCCCTCCACTTT.

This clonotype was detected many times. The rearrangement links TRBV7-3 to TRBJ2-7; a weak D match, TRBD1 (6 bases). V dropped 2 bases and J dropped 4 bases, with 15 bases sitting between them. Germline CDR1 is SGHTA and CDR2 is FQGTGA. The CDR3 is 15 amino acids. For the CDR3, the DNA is TGTGCCAGCAGCTTATTGCCAGGGGTCGGATACGAGCAGTACTTC. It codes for CASSLLPGVGYEQYF.

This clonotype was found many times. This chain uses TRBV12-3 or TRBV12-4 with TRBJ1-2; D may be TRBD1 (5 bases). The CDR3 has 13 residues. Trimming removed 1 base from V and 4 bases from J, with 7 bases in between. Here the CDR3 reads CASSLEGFYGYTF. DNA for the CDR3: TGTGCCAGCAGTTTAGAGGGGTTCTATGGCTACACCTTC.

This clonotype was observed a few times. CDR3 nucleotide sequence: TGTGCCTGGAGAGATACTGGGGGACCTCAAGAGACCCAGTACTTC. Amino acid sequence: CAWRDTGGPQETQYF. The chain links TRBV30 to TRBJ2-5, with D perhaps TRBD1 or TRBD2 (5 bases each). This CDR3 contains 15 residues. The V end lost 3 bases, the J end lost 2 bases, and 16 bases lay between the germline ends. Germline CDR1 is GTSNPN and CDR2 is SVGIG (reference sequence).

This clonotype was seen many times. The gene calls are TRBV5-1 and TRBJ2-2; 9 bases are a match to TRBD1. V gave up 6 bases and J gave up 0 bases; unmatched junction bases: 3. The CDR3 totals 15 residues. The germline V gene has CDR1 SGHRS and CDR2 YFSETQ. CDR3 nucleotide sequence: TGCGCCAGCACACAGGGGGCCCCGAACACCGGGGAGCTGTTTTTT. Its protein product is CASTQGAPNTGELFF.

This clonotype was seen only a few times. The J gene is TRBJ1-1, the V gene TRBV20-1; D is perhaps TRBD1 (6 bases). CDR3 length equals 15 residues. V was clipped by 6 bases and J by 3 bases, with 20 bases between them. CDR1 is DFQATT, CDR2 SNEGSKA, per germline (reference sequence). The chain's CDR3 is CSAPSGGRRDTEAFF. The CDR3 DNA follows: TGCAGTGCCCCTTCGGGGGGGCGCAGGGACACTGAAGCTTTCTTT.

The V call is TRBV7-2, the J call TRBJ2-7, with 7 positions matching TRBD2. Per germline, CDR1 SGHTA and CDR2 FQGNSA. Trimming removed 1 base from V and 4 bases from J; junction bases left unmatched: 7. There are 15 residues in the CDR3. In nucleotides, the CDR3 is TGTGCCAGCAGCTTAGTGCGGGAGCGGACGTACGAGCAGTACTTC. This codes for CASSLVRERTYEQYF.

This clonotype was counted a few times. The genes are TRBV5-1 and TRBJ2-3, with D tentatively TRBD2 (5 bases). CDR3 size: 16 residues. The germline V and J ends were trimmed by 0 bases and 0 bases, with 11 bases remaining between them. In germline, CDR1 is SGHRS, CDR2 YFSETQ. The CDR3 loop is CASSLGALASTDTQYF. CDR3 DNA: TGCGCCAGCAGCTTGGGCGCGCTAGCTAGCACAGATACGCAGTATTTT.

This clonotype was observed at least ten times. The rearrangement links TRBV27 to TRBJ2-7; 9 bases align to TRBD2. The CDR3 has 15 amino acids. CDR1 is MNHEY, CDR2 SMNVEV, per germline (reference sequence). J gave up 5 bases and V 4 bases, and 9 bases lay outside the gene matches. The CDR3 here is CASSSPSGISHEQYF. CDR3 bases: TGTGCCAGCAGTTCCCCTAGCGGGATTTCCCACGAGCAGTACTTC.

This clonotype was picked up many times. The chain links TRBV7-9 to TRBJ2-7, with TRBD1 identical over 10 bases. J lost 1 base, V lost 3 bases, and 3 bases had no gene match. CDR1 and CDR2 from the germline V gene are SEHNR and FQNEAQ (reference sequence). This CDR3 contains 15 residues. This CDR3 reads CASSFGQGVSYEQYF. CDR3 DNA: TGTGCCAGCAGCTTCGGACAGGGGGTATCCTACGAGCAGTACTTC.